The text below deals with one T cell receptor beta chain. Its antigen is not known. When ophthalmopathy did not progress within 18 months, Graves' hyperthyroidism was considered stable. It was around 10 ml of fresh peripheral blood that supplied the PBMCs. This entry belongs to a study of T cells in Graves' hyperthyroidism and ophthalmopathy. Authors of the study amplified TCR beta CDR3 regions from RNA transcripts. A first-round RT-PCR of the TCR CDR3 used the HTBI primer set. TCRdb re-analysed the multiplex PCR reads in MiXCR, keeping a single row per CDR3 protein. The table includes about half a million distinct CDR3 sequences, about 20% detected once. CDR3 length: 17 amino acids. J gave up 5 bases and V 2 bases, and 6 bases lay outside the gene matches. Findings and limits, study-wide: Also found in blood were most expanded thyroid clonotypes above 0.001.

The receptor was derived from a man in his late teens or twenties with Graves' hyperthyroidism. The V and J genes are TRBV12-3 or TRBV12-4 and TRBJ2-1; 13 bases are shared with TRBD2. The sequenced sample consisted of blood. Here the CDR3 DNA reads TGTGCCAGCAGTTTAAAATTAACTAGCGGGAGGGACAATGAGCAGTTCTTC. It codes for CASSLKLTSGRDNEQFF.